The T cell receptor beta chain described here comes from a study of blood T cell repertoires in COVID-19. Turning to the study itself: Italy, Spain and the United States were the sources of the convalescent and acute COVID-19 samples. The analysed material was cDNA or gDNA that came from T cells, B-cell-depleted T cells, or PBMCs.

In the original analysis: Reference gene primers were amplified, and this amplification served to estimate nucleated cell counts. The data were produced by immunoSEQ multiplex PCR, yet TCRdb's version contains in-frame clones alone and is incomplete. Clonal size and the V and J genes are those of that table, whereas D and trimming came from the DNA. The profile shows 91,000 or so clones, around nine tenths of them singletons. Trimming shortened V by 4 bases and J by 0 bases, and 14 bases separated the two germline ends. The germline gives CDR1 KGHDR, CDR2 SFDVKD. This CDR3 region has 16 residues. Sequencing input: peripheral blood. This receptor was taken from a woman aged 45-59 years in a cohort sampled during active COVID-19. This chain uses TRBV24-1 with TRBJ1-1; no firm D call. The CDR3 here is CATSDSGLGVNTEAFF. The DNA of the CDR3 is TGTGCCACCAGTGACTCGGGTCTCGGAGTGAACACTGAAGCTTTCTTT.